This TCR beta chain is from a study of T cell repertoires in cytomegalovirus infection (dated by TCRdb to 2018 to 2020). Some background on the complete study: Recently identified HLA-C-restricted CMV epitopes, whose presentation resists viral immunomodulation, were targeted by peptide stimulations together with well-studied HLA-B-restricted epitopes. Donor HLA type was relevant to the analysis, as public TCR beta signatures indicated carriage of CMV infection together with the matching HLA type. Broad study findings and their caveats: The ex vivo response was dominated by HLA-C-restricted CMV-specific TCR beta clonotypes, and the single most frequent clonotype in two of eight donors was supplied by these HLA-C-restricted clonotypes. Cumulative frequency of public TCR beta family members discriminated carriers of CMV infection plus the relevant HLA type in this cohort and an independent roughly 340-donor cohort.

The germline ends are 4 bases apart after V is trimmed by 10 bases and J by 3 bases. Inclusive of the bounding cysteine and phenylalanine, the CDR3 is 9 residues long. Only the CDR3 region is kept as DNA, spanning 27 bases read in frame from base 1. CDR1 and CDR2 were assigned from the germline V gene as SNHLY and FYNNEI. This clonotype has a count of ten or more. Its antigen remains undetermined. There are no base qualities to consult, and no much larger clone falls within one base. What this sample's treatment or condition label stands for: in vitro stimulation with specific CMV peptide epitopes to enrich CMV-specific T cells. Sequencing was performed on an Illumina HiSeq 1500. TCRdb redid the processing of the public reads, applying fastp at Q25 and MiXCR, and retained in-frame beta chains. Each entry merges the rows of one CDR3 protein and shows their most common DNA and genes. The sample table lists some 200,000 distinct CDR3 sequences, 38% of them with a count of one. About 60% of the sample is taken by the ten largest.

The receptor was derived from a human donor in good health (CMV status not recorded). Some clones in this sample may be carry-over from other donors' samples. The source was CD8+ T cells from cultured PBMCs, collected from culture after CMV antigen stimulation. This chain joins TRBV2 to TRBJ2-7; the D segment cannot be called with confidence. The CDR3 corresponds to CATGYEQYF. The DNA sequence is given as TGTGCCACGGGCTACGAGCAGTACTTC.